The 4 T cell receptor beta chains below were found in one sample sequenced in a study of read filtering for tumor transcriptome and immune sequencing. From roughly 390 ng of RNA, a library with molecular barcoded alpha/delta and beta/gamma adaptors was made. TCRdb reanalysed the reads using MiXCR and keeps one entry per CDR3 protein. The sample includes over 45,000 distinct CDR3 sequences, roughly 20% of them seen just once. Specimen: a population of CD138-negative cells sorted from bone marrow. These receptors came from a donor aged 40 or over with multiple myeloma.

At least ten counts were recorded for this clonotype. V and J are TRBV29-1 and TRBJ2-5; TRBD1 matches at 8 bases. Germline V gene sequence: CDR1 SQVTM, CDR2 ANQGSEA. V lost 7 bases, J lost 4 bases, and 5 bases stayed unmatched. The CDR3 is made up of 12 amino acids. CDR3: CSADRDRETQYF. The CDR3 DNA reads as TGCAGCGCGGACAGGGACCGAGAGACCCAGTACTTC.

The chain is built from TRBV9 and TRBJ1-2, with no clear D. Germline V lookup: CDR1 SGDLS, CDR2 YYNGEE. The CDR3 is 15 residues long. Trimming took off 4 bases at V and 6 bases at J, with 19 bases between the two ends. This CDR3 reads CASSPSGSLTDGYTF. CDR3 coding DNA: TGTGCCAGCAGCCCGAGCGGGTCCCTCACGGATGGCTACACCTTC.

This clonotype was observed at least ten times. Here the CDR3 DNA reads TGTGCCAGCAGCTTGGAATCAGGGGGCAATCAGCCCCAGCATTTT. It translates to CASSLESGGNQPQHF. The chain employs TRBV5-5 and TRBJ1-5; possible D gene TRBD1, 6 bases. The CDR3 is made up of 15 amino acids. Germline V gives CDR1 SGHKS, CDR2 YYEKEE (reference sequence). The V end was cut by 0 bases, the J end by 2 bases, with 9 bases between.

This clonotype was recorded at least ten times. The chain links TRBV4-1 to TRBJ2-7; either TRBD1 or TRBD2 may supply D (5 bases each). Per germline, CDR1 MGHRA and CDR2 YSYEKL. Trimming shortened V by 4 bases and J by 3 bases, and 10 bases separated the two germline ends. CDR3 size: 13 residues. The CDR3 sequence: CASSPQGVYEQYF. The CDR3 coding sequence is TGCGCCAGCAGCCCTCAGGGAGTCTACGAGCAGTACTTC.